The rows below give T cell receptor beta chains drawn from one sample of a study of T cell responses to AZD1222 COVID-19 vaccine. Profiled with immunoSEQ multiplex PCR; TCRdb holds only in-frame clones, not every one. The sample contains some 65,000 clones, about four fifths of which appear only once. The input for sequencing was peripheral blood, taken on day 0 of MenACWY control vaccination. Source of these receptors: an adult in good health. The CDR3 runs from the conserved cysteine through the conserved F or W. Each record gives: V gene, J gene, clone size, CDR3 length, D gene, CDR3 DNA, CDR3 protein. D genes are given only for firm matches. Clone size is given for some rows only: seen once, a few or many times, or a class if the clone is expanded.

TRBV10-3	TRBJ1-5	.	15	TRBD1	TGTGCCACCTCGTTTACAGGGGGGGATTTTCAGCCCCAGCATTTT	CATSFTGGDFQPQHF
TRBV19	TRBJ2-1	once	15	TRBD2	TGTGCCAGTAGTCCCCCGGGCGGGGGGGCCAATGAGCAGTTCTTC	CASSPPGGGANEQFF
TRBV6-5	TRBJ1-1	once	11	.	TGTGCCAGCAGCAGACAGATTGAAGCTTTCTTT	CASSRQIEAFF
TRBV5-5	TRBJ2-3	.	16	TRBD1	TGTGCCAGCAGCCGGGACAGCTCACTAAGCACAGATACGCAGTATTTT	CASSRDSSLSTDTQYF
TRBV7-7	TRBJ2-5	.	13	.	TGTGCTAGCGGTAGTCAGATCAAAGGGACCCAGTACTTC	CASGSQIKGTQYF
TRBV18	TRBJ1-2	.	15	.	TGTGCCAGCTCACCAACGGACGGGGGGAACTATGGCTACACCTTC	CASSPTDGGNYGYTF
TRBV2	TRBJ2-1	.	13	TRBD1	TGTGCCAGCACAAGGGACAGGGAGGATGAGCAGTTCTTC	CASTRDREDEQFF
TRBV18	TRBJ1-1	.	14	.	TGTGCCAGCTCAGCTACAGGCGGGGACACTGAAGCTTTCTTT	CASSATGGDTEAFF
TRBV5-4	TRBJ2-7	few	12	.	TGTGCCAGCAGCTTGGTAGGTGGCGAGCAGTACTTC	CASSLVGGEQYF
TRBV4-1	TRBJ1-1	.	15	.	TGCGCCAGCAGCCTGGGACGGTTTGAGAACACTGAAGCTTTCTTT	CASSLGRFENTEAFF
TRBV6-5	TRBJ1-5	few	14	.	TGTGCCAGCAGTTCTAACAGGGAAAGGGTAGCCCAGCATTTT	CASSSNRERVAQHF
TRBV7-2	TRBJ2-7	.	16	.	TGTGCCAGCAGCTCCCAGGGGGAGGGGAGAGTACACGAGCAGTACTTC	CASSSQGEGRVHEQYF
TRBV2	TRBJ2-7	.	11	.	TGTGCCAGCAGATTAAACTACGAGCAGTACTTC	CASRLNYEQYF
TRBV3-1/TRBV3-2	TRBJ1-1	.	15	TRBD1	TGTGCCAGCAGCCCGGACAGGGGTTTATTCACTGAAGCTTTCTTT	CASSPDRGLFTEAFF
TRBV11-2	TRBJ2-1	.	15	.	TGTGCCAGCAGCTCCATCTGGGGAAGGGGAAATGAGCAGTTCTTC	CASSSIWGRGNEQFF
TRBV7-2	TRBJ2-5	.	14	TRBD1	TGTGCCAGCAGCTCCCCGGGACAGGGGGCTGAAAAGTACTTC	CASSSPGQGAEKYF
TRBV4-3	TRBJ1-4	.	16	.	TGCGCCAGCAGCCTAAACACAGGGTCGGCTAATGAAAAACTGTTTTTT	CASSLNTGSANEKLFF
TRBV15	TRBJ2-7	once	13	.	TGTGCCACCAGCAGAGACCCCAGCTACGAGCAGTACTTC	CATSRDPSYEQYF
TRBV7-2	TRBJ2-1	few	12	.	TGTGCCAGCAGCTTAGCGACCTGGGAGCAGTTCTTC	CASSLATWEQFF
TRBV5-6	TRBJ2-2	.	16	TRBD1	TGTGCCAGCAGCCTGGCCGGGACAGGGACTTTTGGGGAGCTGTTTTTT	CASSLAGTGTFGELFF
TRBV19	TRBJ1-1	many	16	.	TGTGCCAGTAGTATGGTGTCCCAGACAGTCAACACTGAAGCTTTCTTT	CASSMVSQTVNTEAFF
TRBV5-1	TRBJ2-7	.	15	.	TGCGCCAGCAGCACCTTGACAGGAAGCTCCTACGAGCAGTACTTC	CASSTLTGSSYEQYF
TRBV27	TRBJ1-1	once	17	.	TGTGCCAGCAGTTTATCTTCCACAGTTGCAGGGAACACTGAAGCTTTCTTT	CASSLSSTVAGNTEAFF
TRBV12-3/TRBV12-4	TRBJ1-1	.	13	.	TGTGCCAGCAGTTTTGGTCCGAACACTGAAGCTTTCTTT	CASSFGPNTEAFF
TRBV24-1	TRBJ2-5	.	18	TRBD1	TGTGCCACCAGTGATAGGAGGAACAGGGGGCAAATCGGAGAGACCCAGTACTTC	CATSDRRNRGQIGETQYF
TRBV13	TRBJ2-1	.	16	TRBD1	TGTGCCAGCAGCTTAAAAGTGGGGACAGGGTCCAATGAGCAGTTCTTC	CASSLKVGTGSNEQFF
TRBV7-2	TRBJ2-7	.	13	.	TGTGCCAGCAGCCAGGGACGGACCTACGAGCAGTACTTC	CASSQGRTYEQYF
TRBV27	TRBJ2-1	.	18	TRBD2	TGTGCCAGCACCAAATCGGGGCGACTAGCGGGTGTTTACAATGAGCAGTTCTTC	CASTKSGRLAGVYNEQFF
TRBV7-9	TRBJ2-1	.	18	TRBD2	TGTGCCAGCAGCTTGGGGACAGCGGGGGGATTCAGCGACAATGAGCAGTTCTTC	CASSLGTAGGFSDNEQFF
TRBV7-9	TRBJ2-7	.	15	TRBD1	TGTGCCAGCAGCTTCCAAGGACAGGGGGCCTACGAGCAGTACTTC	CASSFQGQGAYEQYF
TRBV15	TRBJ1-5	.	17	TRBD1	TGTGCCACCAGCAGAGCGGCAGGGGGCAGGGACAATCAGCCCCAGCATTTT	CATSRAAGGRDNQPQHF
TRBV2	TRBJ1-2	once	16	.	TGTGCCAGCAGGCCGGGACACGGACTACCTAACTATGGCTACACCTTC	CASRPGHGLPNYGYTF
TRBV12-3/TRBV12-4	TRBJ2-7	.	13	.	TGTGCCAGCAGTTTCGGGGGCACATACGAGCAGTACTTC	CASSFGGTYEQYF
TRBV19	TRBJ1-2	.	16	.	TGTGCCAGTAGTATAGATCGAGGAGGGACGAACTATGGCTACACCTTC	CASSIDRGGTNYGYTF
TRBV14	TRBJ1-6	.	15	.	TGTGCCAGCAGCCAAGGGACAGTTCCTAATTCACCCCTCCACTTT	CASSQGTVPNSPLHF
TRBV7-9	TRBJ2-1	.	15	TRBD2	TGTGCCAGCAGCGCCCGACTAGCGGAATACAATGAGCAGTTCTTC	CASSARLAEYNEQFF
TRBV24-1	TRBJ2-3	.	16	TRBD2	TGTGCCACCAGTGACCCAGGACTAGCGGGAGGAGATACGCAGTATTTT	CATSDPGLAGGDTQYF
TRBV6-5	TRBJ2-3	.	14	.	TGTGCCAGCAGTACACGACAGAGCACAGATACGCAGTATTTT	CASSTRQSTDTQYF
TRBV5-6	TRBJ1-2	.	14	.	TGTGCCAGCAGTTCAACTCTGGAGCTCGAGGGCTACACCTTC	CASSSTLELEGYTF
TRBV5-4	TRBJ2-3	.	14	.	TGTGCCAGCAGCTGGGGGCCTAGCACAGATACGCAGTATTTT	CASSWGPSTDTQYF
TRBV19	TRBJ1-1	.	12	TRBD1	TGTGCCAGTAGTTACAGGGGAGGTGAAGCTTTCTTT	CASSYRGGEAFF
TRBV6-2/TRBV6-3	TRBJ2-5	few	14	.	TGTGCCAGCAGTTACGGCGGTTTTCAAGAGACCCAGTACTTC	CASSYGGFQETQYF
TRBV13	TRBJ2-3	once	17	TRBD2	TGTGCCAGCAGTTGGGGACTAGCGGGGGGACCCACAGATACGCAGTATTTT	CASSWGLAGGPTDTQYF
TRBV6-5	TRBJ2-1	.	14	.	TGTGCCTGCTATGGCCGGCTGTCGGGCAATGAGCAGTTCTTC	CACYGRLSGNEQFF
TRBV12-3/TRBV12-4	TRBJ1-5	.	13	.	TGTGCCAGCAGTGTGGGGGTTCATCAGCCCCAGCATTTT	CASSVGVHQPQHF
TRBV7-9	TRBJ1-1	.	14	.	TGTGCCAGCAGCTTGACAGGAGGCCACACTGAAGCTTTCTTT	CASSLTGGHTEAFF
TRBV19	TRBJ2-1	.	16	TRBD2	TGTGCCAGTAGTACCCAGCGGGGGGGAAACAAGGATGAGCAGTTCTTC	CASSTQRGGNKDEQFF
TRBV19	TRBJ1-5	.	14	.	TGTGCCAGTATTCCAGGGAATGGCAATCAGCCCCAGCATTTT	CASIPGNGNQPQHF
TRBV6-6	TRBJ2-1	.	17	TRBD2	TGTGCCAGCAGACGAGGACTAGCGGGAGGCCAGGGGAATGAGCAGTTCTTC	CASRRGLAGGQGNEQFF
TRBV6-1	TRBJ2-7	.	15	.	TGTGCCAGCAGTGAACAGGGGCCCCTAAACTACGAGCAGTACTTC	CASSEQGPLNYEQYF
TRBV19	TRBJ2-2	.	14	.	TGTGCCAGTAGTATACGACAGAACACCGGGGAGCTGTTTTTT	CASSIRQNTGELFF
TRBV6-2/TRBV6-3	TRBJ2-7	once	15	TRBD1	TGTGCCAGCAGTCATCCGGGACAGAGCTCCTACGAGCAGTACTTC	CASSHPGQSSYEQYF
TRBV18	TRBJ1-1	.	12	TRBD1	TGTGCCAGCTCACCAGGACAGGCCGAAGCTTTCTTT	CASSPGQAEAFF
TRBV2	TRBJ1-1	.	14	.	TGTGCCAGCAGCCCTATCCACTTGGCCGATGAAGCTTTCTTT	CASSPIHLADEAFF
TRBV30	TRBJ1-2	.	14	.	TGTGCCTGGAGTGTAGGTCGCCGGGCCTATGGCTACACCTTC	CAWSVGRRAYGYTF